The rows below give T cell receptor beta chains drawn from one sample of a study of blood T cell repertoires in COVID-19. Assay: immunoSEQ multiplex PCR; the TCRdb copy retains only in-frame clones and omits some. The repertoire holds a few hundred thousand clones, around nine tenths seen once, with about 2.9% in the top ten. The specimen was peripheral blood. The receptor set was obtained from a human donor in a cohort sampled during active COVID-19. Each CDR3 is given with its conserved first and last residue. Size is stated for part of the rows, as once, few or many counts, or as a class when the clone is expanded.

cdr3_aa,v_call,clone_size,j_call
CASSLRTGGRSNYGYTF,TRBV19,NA,TRBJ1-2
CASSGDRSIGELFF,TRBV19,NA,TRBJ2-2
CASSYSKETGRRTEAFF,TRBV6-2/TRBV6-3,NA,TRBJ1-1
CASSQVLAGWETQYF,TRBV4-1,NA,TRBJ2-5
CASARLGGPNQPQHF,TRBV6-5,few,TRBJ1-5
CASGTPDIYQPQHF,TRBV12-5,NA,TRBJ1-5
CASSLDRGKGYTF,TRBV7-9,NA,TRBJ1-2
CASSASRLGLAGTEQFF,TRBV13,NA,TRBJ2-1
CASKQGLQETQYF,TRBV6-5,NA,TRBJ2-5
CASSETSGRYEQFF,TRBV2,NA,TRBJ2-1
CASRLGLNGYTF,TRBV6-5,NA,TRBJ1-2
CASSHTGPNYGYTF,TRBV7-9,NA,TRBJ1-2
CASLYPGTGTRNAGELFF,TRBV25-1,NA,TRBJ2-2
CASSLGLRDRAYGYTF,TRBV5-5,NA,TRBJ1-2
CASGTSTEDTQYF,TRBV18,once,TRBJ2-3
CASSIRGNTEAFF,TRBV19,NA,TRBJ1-1
CASSLAGQGTYGYTF,TRBV5-6,NA,TRBJ1-2
CASSLIPGADRKGANTF,TRBV5-6,NA,TRBJ1-2
CASSTRQARNTEAFF,TRBV19,NA,TRBJ1-1
CASKGRESGNTIYF,TRBV9,NA,TRBJ1-3
CASSLEGENEKLFF,TRBV5-1,once,TRBJ1-4
CASSWPGSTDTQYF,TRBV5-1,NA,TRBJ2-3
CATREAADTEAFF,TRBV10-3,few,TRBJ1-1
CASSPRPSGGTRRQETQYF,TRBV11-2,NA,TRBJ2-5
CASSSVAGGDYGYTF,TRBV6-6,NA,TRBJ1-2
CASSQDLRVFGYTF,TRBV4-2,NA,TRBJ1-2
CASRLNYRRDMETQYF,TRBV2,NA,TRBJ2-5
CSASWPDWTAIRETQYF,TRBV20-1,NA,TRBJ2-5
CASSTRTAQETQYF,TRBV7-9,NA,TRBJ2-5
CASSQVRVSGGSYNEQFF,TRBV3-1/TRBV3-2,NA,TRBJ2-1
CASSRRGAGGTEAFF,TRBV6-5,NA,TRBJ1-1
CSVGGQRNTEAFF,TRBV29-1,NA,TRBJ1-1
CASQEGLSGNTIYF,TRBV5-4,NA,TRBJ1-3
CASSEARHISYEQYF,TRBV6-1,NA,TRBJ2-7
CAWNSVRTIYF,TRBV30,NA,TRBJ1-3
CASSSLTGFNEKLFF,TRBV28,NA,TRBJ1-4
CASRIGGLETQYF,TRBV28,NA,TRBJ2-5
CASSRSLGGQGSSGGRQETQYF,TRBV4-1,NA,TRBJ2-5
CASSVGLAGYNEQFF,TRBV9,NA,TRBJ2-1
CASSLGTSGSNEQFF,TRBV6-5,NA,TRBJ2-1
CSASGETQYF,TRBV20-1,NA,TRBJ2-5
CASSQLSFRRTEAFF,TRBV14,NA,TRBJ1-1
CASSLRDYGESDTQYF,TRBV4-2,NA,TRBJ2-3
CASSLLAGPSGANVLTF,TRBV7-3,NA,TRBJ2-6
CASSPRQLTSSYEQYF,TRBV18,NA,TRBJ2-7
CAWAPGERGTDTQYF,TRBV30,once,TRBJ2-3
CASTVRGRDEAFF,TRBV5-1,once,TRBJ1-1